This T cell receptor (beta chain) came from a study of T-cell reconstitution after alpha-beta-depleted transplantation in children. With respect to this clonotype: Its cognate antigen is unknown.

Whole-study findings and limits: Where some patients showed high TCRbeta diversity at day 60, it came from recipient T cells and thymic progenitors that had survived. Most T-cell counts and diversity one year after the transplant came from T cells that were newly produced. Alpha-beta T cells present about two months after transplant were reported to originate from several hundred expanded graft clones.

Unique molecular identifiers tagged the TCRbeta library. TCRdb reprocessed the PCR reads via MiXCR and lists one record per CDR3 protein. This table holds under 150,000 distinct CDR3 sequences, roughly 9.7% found once. V shed 3 bases and J 2 bases; nucleotides not matched to a gene: 4. The germline V gene has CDR1 SGDLS and CDR2 YYNGEE. CDR3 length: 14 residues. Sequencing used PBMCs, mostly from graft donor cells, obtained 180 days after TCRalphabeta/CD19-depleted stem cell transplant. The sequence was obtained from a girl younger than two who had a stem cell transplant for combined immunodeficiency, so the T cells may come from the graft donor. The chain recombines TRBV9 with TRBJ1-2, with 7 bases aligning to TRBD1. Here the CDR3 DNA reads TGTGCCAGCAGCGGGAGGGACAGCAACTATGGCTACACCTTC. Translation gives CASSGRDSNYGYTF.